The source of this T cell receptor (beta chain) is a study of T cell clonality in common variable immunodeficiency. This CDR3 has 14 amino acids. The V and J ends lost 4 bases and 1 base respectively, with 11 bases between them. Germline V CDR1 and CDR2: SNHLY, FYNNEI. Findings and limits, study-wide: CVID subjects showed higher TCRbeta clonality than healthy controls. Common variable immunodeficiency TCR beta sequences reportedly had fewer deletions and N-nucleotide insertions. T cell subpopulation sequencing would be needed to explain CVID clonality. Fewer TCRbeta clones were shared among CVID subjects than controls.

The sample holds many counts of this clone. Its antigen remains unidentified. From the germline J gene comes the end of the CDR3, since the read stops 3 residues before it. Using immunoSEQ multiplex PCR, the repertoire was profiled, and TCRdb retains in-frame clones only, with some absent. The sample is made up of roughly 40,000 clones, none counted only once. This TCR derives from a person between 18 and 75 years old in good health. The sample was peripheral blood mononuclear cells. The chain combines TRBV2 with TRBJ2-7, with D uncertain. The covered CDR3 bases are TGTGCCAGCAGTGTTTTGGCTAGTTCCTACGAG. This sequence encodes CASSVLASSYE. The full CDR3 is CASSVLASSYEQYF. The full variable domain, its missing parts supplied by reference TRBV2 and TRBJ2-7, is EPEVTQTPSHQVTQMGQEVILRCVPISNHLYFYWYRQILGQKVEFLVSFYNNEISEKSEIFDDQFSVERPDGSNFTLKIRSTKLEDSAMYFCASSVLASSYEQYFGPGTRLTVT.